The rows below give T cell receptor beta chains drawn from one sample of a study of identical twins. One entry per CDR3 protein results from TCRdb running MiXCR on the 5' RACE reads. The table has about 660,000 distinct CDR3 sequences, less than 10% seen once; the top ten hold roughly 0.9%. Separately, the same data were catalogued under a study of yellow fever vaccine responses in identical twins.

Material: PBMCs. The receptors were sampled from a young woman in good health. Each CDR3 is given with its conserved first and last residue. Fields, in order: clone size, J gene, V gene, D gene, CDR3 DNA, CDR3 protein. D genes are given only for firm matches. The listing skips clone size in some rows; elsewhere it reads once, few, many or a size class.

size: many
J: TRBJ2-6
V: TRBV24-1
D: NA
DNA: TGTGCCACCAGTGACGAGGGACGGTTCGGAAGGGCCAACGTCCTGACTTTC
CDR3: CATSDEGRFGRANVLTF

size: few
J: TRBJ2-2
V: TRBV28
D: TRBD2
DNA: TGTGCCAGCAGTTCGGGCGGGAGGGGCGGCACCGGGGAGCTGTTTTTT
CDR3: CASSSGGRGGTGELFF

size: many
J: TRBJ1-3
V: TRBV18
D: TRBD1
DNA: TGTGCCAGCTCACCTGGGACAGTCGGAAACACCATATATTTT
CDR3: CASSPGTVGNTIYF

size: few
J: TRBJ2-4
V: TRBV20-1
D: TRBD2
DNA: TGCAGTGCTGTGAAGCCGGGAGGTCCCAAAAACATTCAGTACTTC
CDR3: CSAVKPGGPKNIQYF

size: few
J: TRBJ2-2
V: TRBV6-5
D: TRBD2
DNA: TGTGCCAGCAGTTACTCTTTTTATGGCGGGGGAAACACCGGGGAGCTGTTTTTT
CDR3: CASSYSFYGGGNTGELFF

size: many
J: TRBJ2-1
V: TRBV29-1
D: TRBD2
DNA: TGCAGCGTTGACTGGGAGGGGTTATACAATGAGCAGTTCTTC
CDR3: CSVDWEGLYNEQFF

size: many
J: TRBJ2-4
V: TRBV27
D: TRBD2
DNA: TGTGCCAGCAGCTTGGGCCTAGCGGGGACTTTAGGCATTCAGTACTTC
CDR3: CASSLGLAGTLGIQYF

size: NA
J: TRBJ1-5
V: TRBV29-1
D: NA
DNA: TGCAGCGTCGGCCTGGGGACGGATCAGCCCCAGCATTTT
CDR3: CSVGLGTDQPQHF

size: many
J: TRBJ1-2
V: TRBV15
D: NA
DNA: TGTGCCACCAGCAGAGATGGCGCCTACAGCAACTATGGCTACACCTTC
CDR3: CATSRDGAYSNYGYTF

size: NA
J: TRBJ2-1
V: TRBV29-1
D: NA
DNA: TGCAGCGTTGTAGGGACACATTTAGCTTATGAGCAGTTCTTC
CDR3: CSVVGTHLAYEQFF

size: few
J: TRBJ2-1
V: TRBV20-1
D: NA
DNA: TGCAGTGCTGTCCCAAGTAGGGCTAGCGCCTACAATGAGCAGTTCTTC
CDR3: CSAVPSRASAYNEQFF

size: many
J: TRBJ1-2
V: TRBV20-1
D: NA
DNA: TGCAGTGCCACGGGGTCAGGGGCAAACTATGGCTACACCTTC
CDR3: CSATGSGANYGYTF

size: many
J: TRBJ1-5
V: TRBV20-1
D: NA
DNA: TGCAGTGCTATGGGCGGCAATCAGCCCCAGCATTTT
CDR3: CSAMGGNQPQHF

size: many
J: TRBJ2-5
V: TRBV20-1
D: TRBD2
DNA: TGCAGTGCTAGAGGGGTCCGGACTAGCGGGATGGAGGAGACCCAGTACTTC
CDR3: CSARGVRTSGMEETQYF

size: many
J: TRBJ2-1
V: TRBV12-3/TRBV12-4
D: TRBD2
DNA: TGTGCCAGCAGCCTCATAGCGGGAGGCTACAATGAGCAGTTCTTC
CDR3: CASSLIAGGYNEQFF

size: NA
J: TRBJ2-1
V: TRBV27
D: TRBD2
DNA: TGTGCCAGCAGTCCCCTTAGCGGGCAAAACAATGAGCAGTTCTTC
CDR3: CASSPLSGQNNEQFF

size: many
J: TRBJ2-6
V: TRBV27
D: TRBD2
DNA: TGTGCCAGCAGTTTAGGGGGGGCTGGGGCCAACGTCCTGACTTTC
CDR3: CASSLGGAGANVLTF

size: few
J: TRBJ2-1
V: TRBV18
D: NA
DNA: TGTGCCAGCTCACGGGAATCAGGCTCCTACAATGAGCAGTTCTTC
CDR3: CASSRESGSYNEQFF

size: NA
J: TRBJ2-7
V: TRBV28
D: TRBD1
DNA: TGTGCCAGCAGTCCCCGGGACAGACCCTTGGAGCAGTACTTC
CDR3: CASSPRDRPLEQYF

size: many
J: TRBJ2-7
V: TRBV10-3
D: TRBD2
DNA: TGTGCCATCAGTGCCTGGGCCCCCTTGGGACTAGCGGGATCCGAGCAGTACTTC
CDR3: CAISAWAPLGLAGSEQYF

size: NA
J: TRBJ2-2
V: TRBV12-3/TRBV12-4
D: TRBD2
DNA: TGTGCCAGCAGTTTACTCCCGACTAGCGGGGGGCCGGTGGGGGAGCTGTTTTTT
CDR3: CASSLLPTSGGPVGELFF

size: few
J: TRBJ2-1
V: TRBV29-1
D: TRBD2
DNA: TGCAGCGTCGAAATTAGCGGGAGGTCCTACAATGAGCAGTTCTTC
CDR3: CSVEISGRSYNEQFF

size: NA
J: TRBJ2-1
V: TRBV20-1
D: NA
DNA: TGCAGTGCTAGAGTGGGCCAGATGTCCTACAATGAGCAGTTCTTC
CDR3: CSARVGQMSYNEQFF

size: NA
J: TRBJ1-2
V: TRBV29-1
D: NA
DNA: TGCAGCGTCCGAACCAGTTCTGGCTACACCTTC
CDR3: CSVRTSSGYTF

size: NA
J: TRBJ2-1
V: TRBV7-3
D: NA
DNA: TGTGCCAGCAGCGCAGGGAGCAATGAGCAGTTCTTC
CDR3: CASSAGSNEQFF

size: many
J: TRBJ2-1
V: TRBV11-2
D: TRBD2
DNA: TGTGCCAGCAGCTTAGGACGGAGGGCGGGAGAATCCTACAATGAGCAGTTCTTC
CDR3: CASSLGRRAGESYNEQFF

size: NA
J: TRBJ2-3
V: TRBV14
D: NA
DNA: TGTGCCAGCAGCCAAGCGGGGGCCTATATCACAGATACGCAGTATTTT
CDR3: CASSQAGAYITDTQYF

size: few
J: TRBJ2-7
V: TRBV7-2
D: NA
DNA: TGTGCCAGCAGCAAATCGCGGTACGAGCAGTACTTC
CDR3: CASSKSRYEQYF

size: few
J: TRBJ2-1
V: TRBV7-9
D: TRBD2
DNA: TGTGCCAGCAGCTCTACCGACCTAGCGGGGTTTTACAATGAGCAGTTCTTC
CDR3: CASSSTDLAGFYNEQFF

size: many
J: TRBJ2-3
V: TRBV2
D: TRBD1
DNA: TGTGCCAGCAGTGCCCGACAGGGTATAAGCACAGATACGCAGTATTTT
CDR3: CASSARQGISTDTQYF

size: NA
J: TRBJ1-2
V: TRBV7-3
D: NA
DNA: TGTGCCAGCAGCTTAACGCCCCAAGGAGGGAAATATGGCTACACCTTC
CDR3: CASSLTPQGGKYGYTF

size: many
J: TRBJ2-1
V: TRBV20-1
D: TRBD1
DNA: TGCAGTGCCTCCGGGACAGGATACAATGAGCAGTTCTTC
CDR3: CSASGTGYNEQFF

size: few
J: TRBJ2-1
V: TRBV20-1
D: NA
DNA: TGCAGTGCTAGTCGGCTCCCAGGCTCCTACAATGAGCAGTTCTTC
CDR3: CSASRLPGSYNEQFF

size: few
J: TRBJ2-2
V: TRBV29-1
D: NA
DNA: TGCAGCGTTGCCAGTGCGAACACCGGGGAGCTGTTTTTT
CDR3: CSVASANTGELFF

size: NA
J: TRBJ2-3
V: TRBV14
D: TRBD1
DNA: TGTGCCAGCAGCCAAGAACAAGAGACAGGGTTGACAGATACGCAGTATTTT
CDR3: CASSQEQETGLTDTQYF

size: few
J: TRBJ2-7
V: TRBV7-2
D: TRBD2
DNA: TGTGCCAGCAGCTTAGTCTCCAGCGGGAGGACCCACGAGCAGTACTTC
CDR3: CASSLVSSGRTHEQYF

size: NA
J: TRBJ2-6
V: TRBV28
D: NA
DNA: TGTGCCAGCAGTCTAGGAGGGGTTTCTGGGGCCAACGTCCTGACTTTC
CDR3: CASSLGGVSGANVLTF

size: few
J: TRBJ2-7
V: TRBV7-9
D: NA
DNA: TGTGCCAGCAGCTTAGCCAGGGGCGACGAGCAGTACTTC
CDR3: CASSLARGDEQYF

size: few
J: TRBJ2-5
V: TRBV20-1
D: NA
DNA: TGCAGTGGTGGGGCTCAGGTTTGGACCGTAAGCGAGACCCAGTACTTC
CDR3: CSGGAQVWTVSETQYF

size: many
J: TRBJ2-3
V: TRBV29-1
D: NA
DNA: TGCAGCGTTGGCTCAGGGTCCGTTATCGCAGATACGCAGTATTTT
CDR3: CSVGSGSVIADTQYF

size: few
J: TRBJ2-7
V: TRBV24-1
D: TRBD1
DNA: TGTGCCACCAGTGACTCGACAGGGGGCGGGTACGAGCAGTACTTC
CDR3: CATSDSTGGGYEQYF

size: NA
J: TRBJ2-7
V: TRBV3-1
D: NA
DNA: TGTGCCAGCAGCCAAGAGCCGCTAGACGAGCAGTACTTC
CDR3: CASSQEPLDEQYF

size: NA
J: TRBJ2-5
V: TRBV12-3/TRBV12-4
D: TRBD2
DNA: TGTGCCAGCAGCGCCGGGACTACCCAAGAGACCCAGTACTTC
CDR3: CASSAGTTQETQYF

size: few
J: TRBJ2-1
V: TRBV2
D: TRBD1
DNA: TGTGCCAGCAGTGACGCAGGGGGACCCTACAATGAGCAGTTCTTC
CDR3: CASSDAGGPYNEQFF

size: few
J: TRBJ1-1
V: TRBV7-9
D: NA
DNA: TGTGCCAGCAGGAGAGTAGGGGCGGACACTGAAGCTTTCTTT
CDR3: CASRRVGADTEAFF

size: few
J: TRBJ2-1
V: TRBV6-5
D: TRBD1
DNA: TGTGCCAGCAGTTACGTTCCGGGACAGGGGTGGGATGAGCAGTTCTTC
CDR3: CASSYVPGQGWDEQFF

size: few
J: TRBJ2-3
V: TRBV11-3
D: NA
DNA: TGTGCCAGCAGCTTAGAAGTCATGGAGTATTTT
CDR3: CASSLEVMEYF

size: many
J: TRBJ1-4
V: TRBV7-2
D: TRBD1
DNA: TGTGCCAGCAGTTATGACAGGGTGCCTGAAAAACTGTTTTTT
CDR3: CASSYDRVPEKLFF

size: many
J: TRBJ2-2
V: TRBV3-1
D: NA
DNA: TGTGCCAGCAGCCAATCTGCGCGGTTATCCGGGGAGCTGTTTTTT
CDR3: CASSQSARLSGELFF

size: NA
J: TRBJ1-1
V: TRBV24-1
D: NA
DNA: TGTGCCACCAGACAGGGGAACACTGAAGCTTTCTTT
CDR3: CATRQGNTEAFF